The 25 T cell receptor beta chains below all came from one sample that was sequenced in a study (dated by TCRdb to about 2016). Libraries were built with RT-PCR. The sequencing machine was an Illumina MiSeq. The public reads were run again by TCRdb, first through fastp at Q25 and then through MiXCR, and only productive beta chains were kept. Entries that share a CDR3 protein sequence are merged under the most common genes and DNA. The sample profile shows about 680,000 distinct CDR3 sequences; approximately 14% of them were found once. The biggest ten clones account for 3.6% of the sample. The sequenced material came from memory CD4+ T cells from blood. The receptors come from a female donor in good health, serving as a healthy control.

There are a few counts of this clonotype. The chain uses TRBV11-1 and TRBJ2-6; 9 nucleotides match TRBD1. The V segment lost 6 bases and the J segment 1 base; nucleotides outside the gene matches: 7. This CDR3 contains 17 residues. The germline CDR1 and CDR2 sequences are SGHAT and FQDESV (reference sequence). The CDR3 sequence: CASRPGQGVSGANVLTF. The CDR3 DNA sequence: TGTGCCAGCAGACCGGGACAGGGCGTATCTGGGGCCAACGTCCTGACTTTC.

The chain uses TRBV10-3 and TRBJ1-1; D might be TRBD1 (5 bases). V was pared by 11 bases and J by 6 bases, with 22 bases between. The CDR3 is made up of 14 amino acids. Germline values: CDR1 ENHRY, CDR2 SYGVKD. The CDR3 spells CAVTQASVDAEAFF. CDR3 nucleotides: TGTGCCGTCACACAGGCAAGCGTGGATGCTGAAGCTTTCTTT.

The V call is TRBV7-2, the J call TRBJ2-4, with a weak D call TRBD2 (6 bases). Trimming pared 2 bases from V and 1 base from J, leaving 9 bases between. Germline V gene data show CDR1 as SGHTA and CDR2 as FQGNSA. CDR3 length: 15 amino acids. This CDR3 reads CASSLTGDAKNIQYF. For the CDR3, the DNA is TGTGCCAGCAGCTTAACGGGGGACGCCAAAAACATTCAGTACTTC.

Ten or more counts support this clonotype. This chain connects TRBV10-3 to TRBJ2-3; 11 nucleotides agree with TRBD2. The V gene end was trimmed by 4 bases and the J gene end by 4 bases; junction bases not matched to a gene: 7. CDR3 length equals 16 residues. Germline lookup yields CDR1 ENHRY and CDR2 SYGVKD. The CDR3 coding sequence is TGTGCCATCAGTGGAACGGCTAGCGGGGGGTCAGATACGCAGTATTTT. Protein product: CAISGTASGGSDTQYF.

In this sample, this clonotype turned up a few times. The CDR3 is CASSFATGGPSFNTGELFF. The DNA for the CDR3 is TGCGCCAGCAGCTTTGCTACAGGGGGTCCTTCCTTCAACACCGGGGAGCTGTTTTTT. The chain employs TRBV5-1 and TRBJ2-2; 8 nucleotides align to TRBD1. J lost 2 bases, V lost 2 bases, and 14 bases had no gene match. This CDR3 has 19 amino acids. CDR1 SGHRS and CDR2 YFSETQ come from the germline V gene.

This clonotype was recorded many times. The chain joins TRBV5-5 to TRBJ1-4; no firm D call. Germline lookup yields CDR1 SGHKS and CDR2 YYEKEE (reference sequence). The CDR3 runs 14 residues. Trimming cost V 0 bases and J 6 bases, with 9 bases left between them. CDR3 bases: TGTGCCAGCAGCTTGGGAGGATCGGATGAAAAACTGTTTTTT. Translating gives CASSLGGSDEKLFF.

This clonotype was counted only a few times. This chain uses TRBV20-1 with TRBJ1-1; D perhaps matches TRBD1 (6 bases). Trimming pared 6 bases from V and 1 base from J, leaving 21 bases between. The germline V gene encodes CDR1 DFQATT and CDR2 SNEGSKA (reference sequence). The CDR3 covers 16 residues. The CDR3 DNA follows: TGCAGTGCGGAGGCATCCAGGGGCCGGGCGAACACTGAAGCTTTCTTT. This sequence encodes CSAEASRGRANTEAFF.

This chain links TRBV3-1 with TRBJ1-1, with D hard to call. Germline CDR1 and CDR2: LGHDT and YNNKEL (reference sequence). V lost 0 bases and J 11 bases, leaving 7 bases between the germline ends. The CDR3 is made up of 11 amino acids. CDR3 amino acids: CASSQESYAFF. CDR3 sequence (DNA): TGTGCCAGCAGCCAAGAAAGTTATGCTTTCTTT.

There are many counts of this clonotype. The rearrangement links TRBV20-1 to TRBJ1-5; no firm D call. Germline CDR1 and CDR2: DFQATT and SNEGSKA (reference sequence). This CDR3 has 13 amino acids. Trimming cost V 5 bases and J 1 base, with 9 bases left between them. The CDR3 here is CSAPRLSNQPQHF. Written as DNA, the CDR3 is TGCAGTGCTCCCCGACTGAGCAATCAGCCCCAGCATTTT.

This clonotype was counted a few times. The genes are TRBV20-1 and TRBJ1-1; D not certain. Germline V gene lookup returns CDR1 DFQATT and CDR2 SNEGSKA (reference sequence). Between the trimmed V and J ends, which lost 6 bases and 1 base, there was a span of 18 bases. The CDR3 has 15 amino acids. CDR3 in DNA: TGCAGTGCCGACCAACTTCAACGGACGAACACTGAAGCTTTCTTT. As protein: CSADQLQRTNTEAFF.

This clonotype has more than one count but fewer than ten. This chain uses TRBV5-4 with TRBJ2-7, with unresolved D. Germline V lookup: CDR1 SGHNT, CDR2 YYREEE (reference sequence). The ends were cut back, 0 bases at V and 6 bases at J, with 22 bases in the middle. CDR3 length: 17 amino acids. Here the CDR3 DNA reads TGTGCCAGCAGCTTGGTGCCCGGCGCCTCGAGGAGTGGCGAGCAGTACTTC. Protein product: CASSLVPGASRSGEQYF.

This chain joins TRBV5-1 and TRBJ2-1, with TRBD2 identical over 10 bases. V was clipped by 0 bases and J by 9 bases; unmatched bases: 6. Germline CDR1 is SGHRS and CDR2 is YFSETQ. The CDR3 totals 15 residues. DNA for the CDR3: TGCGCCAGCAGCTTGGTGTCTAGCGGGAGCCTTGAGCAGTTCTTC. Protein: CASSLVSSGSLEQFF.

In this sample, this clonotype turned up a few times. The rearrangement joins TRBV20-1 to TRBJ2-7; D is ambiguous. The CDR3 runs 14 residues. V was shortened by 3 bases and J by 2 bases, with 14 bases between the two germline ends. The germline V gene has CDR1 DFQATT and CDR2 SNEGSKA (reference sequence). The CDR3 region is CSARSAGRTYEQYF. The CDR3 bases are TGCAGTGCTAGGTCGGCAGGACGAACCTACGAGCAGTACTTC.

The chain uses TRBV4-2 and TRBJ1-4; 8 nucleotides align to TRBD1. V trimming: 4 bases; J trimming: 8 bases; junction bases outside the gene matches: 6. CDR3 length equals 14 residues. Germline values: CDR1 LGHNA, CDR2 YNFKEQ. CDR3 protein: CASSPGQDEEKLFF. The CDR3 DNA sequence: TGTGCCAGCAGCCCGGGACAGGATGAGGAAAAACTGTTTTTT.

The rearrangement links TRBV30 to TRBJ2-1; no clear D gene. Trimming took 3 bases from V and 0 from J, leaving 3 bases between them. The CDR3 extends over 12 amino acids. CDR1 GTSNPN and CDR2 SVGIG come from the germline V gene (reference sequence). The CDR3 nucleotides read TGTGCCTGGAGCCCCTCCTACAATGAGCAGTTCTTC. This codes for CAWSPSYNEQFF.

The chain combines TRBV6-5 with TRBJ1-4; D is uncertain. The CDR3 loop spans 14 amino acids. Trimming shortened V by 4 bases and J by 7 bases, and 13 bases separated the two germline ends. CDR1 and CDR2 from the germline V gene are MNHEY and SVGAGI. Here the CDR3 reads CASSSTRDGEKLFF. CDR3 DNA: TGTGCCAGCAGTTCGACCCGAGATGGTGAAAAACTGTTTTTT.

The gene calls are TRBV20-1 and TRBJ1-2, with TRBD1 matching over 7 bases. Germline-derived CDR1 and CDR2 are DFQATT and SNEGSKA (reference sequence). The CDR3 has 13 residues. Unmatched junction bases numbered 9, after V lost 6 bases and J lost 5 bases. The CDR3 loop reads CSATEGAGYGYTF. CDR3 nucleotides: TGCAGTGCCACAGAGGGGGCTGGGTATGGCTACACCTTC.

This clonotype was seen more than once but under ten times. The genes are TRBV20-1 and TRBJ2-7; tentatively, D is TRBD2 (7 bases). Trimming removed 1 base from V and 3 bases from J, with 13 bases in between. Germline V lookup: CDR1 DFQATT, CDR2 SNEGSKA (reference sequence). The CDR3 is 14 residues long. The DNA for the CDR3 is TGCAGTGCTAGAGGATCGGGGGGCCTCTACGAGCAGTACTTC. It yields the protein CSARGSGGLYEQYF.

The V call is TRBV12-3 or TRBV12-4, the J call TRBJ2-5, with 10 positions matching TRBD2. Unmatched junction bases numbered 9, after V lost 11 bases and J lost 0 bases. The CDR3 covers 15 residues. DNA for the CDR3: TGTGCCGAAAATTGGCTAGCGGGAGACCAAGAGACCCAGTACTTC. It translates to CAENWLAGDQETQYF.

This clonotype occurred a few times. The chain has TRBV28 and TRBJ2-1, with D maybe TRBD1 (6 bases). Trimming stripped 8 bases from V and 9 bases from J, with 20 bases between. The V gene's germline CDR1 is MDHEN and CDR2 SYDVKM. The CDR3 totals 14 residues. The CDR3 loop is CASENDYRESEQFF. CDR3 sequence (DNA): TGTGCCAGCGAAAACGATTACAGGGAAAGTGAGCAGTTCTTC.

This clonotype was counted at least ten times. CDR3 in amino acids: CASSPPGTEAFF. The CDR3 bases are TGTGCCAGCAGCCCACCGGGGACTGAAGCTTTCTTT. The genes are TRBV9 and TRBJ1-1, with D unresolved. The CDR3 spans 12 residues. Germline V CDR1 and CDR2: SGDLS, YYNGEE. The germline V and J ends were trimmed by 4 bases and 5 bases, with 9 bases remaining between them.

This clonotype was recorded at least ten times. The CDR3 loop reads CATSRGGGYGYTF. The CDR3 nucleotides read TGTGCCACCAGCAGAGGAGGGGGGTATGGCTACACCTTC. The chain combines TRBV15 with TRBJ1-2; D perhaps matches TRBD1 (6 bases). The germline CDR1 and CDR2 sequences are LNHNV and YYDKDF (reference sequence). Deletions cut 1 base from V and 5 bases from J, with 8 bases between. CDR3 length: 13 residues.

The gene calls are TRBV4-3 and TRBJ2-5; 7 bases line up with TRBD2. CDR3 size: 15 residues. Germline assignment: CDR1 LGHNA and CDR2 YSLEER. Trimming at V came to 4 bases and at J to 2 bases, leaving 7 bases not matched to a gene. CDR3 loop: CASSPQRGWQETQYF. In DNA, the CDR3 is TGCGCCAGCAGCCCTCAGCGGGGTTGGCAAGAGACCCAGTACTTC.

V usage is TRBV7-9 and J usage is TRBJ2-5; 13 positions match TRBD2. Germline-derived CDR1 and CDR2 are SEHNR and FQNEAQ (reference sequence). The J segment lost 0 bases and the V segment lost 5 bases, leaving 6 bases of the junction unmatched. The CDR3 length is 17 residues. CDR3 in amino acids: CASSLGTSGKHQETQYF. For the CDR3, the DNA is TGTGCCAGCAGCCTCGGGACTAGCGGGAAGCACCAAGAGACCCAGTACTTC.

J is TRBJ1-5 and V is TRBV28; tentative D call: TRBD1 (5 bases). In germline, CDR1 is MDHEN, CDR2 SYDVKM. This CDR3 is built from 17 residues. V lost 2 bases to trimming and J lost 9 bases, with 23 bases between them. The CDR3 spells CASSLPKGQIVLWPQHF. CDR3 bases: TGTGCCAGCAGTTTACCCAAGGGGCAGATAGTCCTTTGGCCCCAGCATTTT.